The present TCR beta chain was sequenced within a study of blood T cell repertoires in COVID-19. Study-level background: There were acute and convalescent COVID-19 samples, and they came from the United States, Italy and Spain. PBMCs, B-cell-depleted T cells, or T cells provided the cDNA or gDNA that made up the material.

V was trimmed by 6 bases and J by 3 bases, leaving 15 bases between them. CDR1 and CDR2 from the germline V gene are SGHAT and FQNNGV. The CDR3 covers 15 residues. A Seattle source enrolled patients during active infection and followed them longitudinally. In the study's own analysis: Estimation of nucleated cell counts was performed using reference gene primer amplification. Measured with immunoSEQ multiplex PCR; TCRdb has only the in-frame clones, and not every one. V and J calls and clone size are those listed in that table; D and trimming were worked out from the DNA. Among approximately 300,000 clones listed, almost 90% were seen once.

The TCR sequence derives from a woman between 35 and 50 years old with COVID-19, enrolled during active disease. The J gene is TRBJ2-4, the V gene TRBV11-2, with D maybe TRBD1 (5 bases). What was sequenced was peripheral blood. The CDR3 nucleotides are TGTGCCAGCAGGCATTATGCTACAGGCAAAAACATTCAGTACTTC. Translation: CASRHYATGKNIQYF.